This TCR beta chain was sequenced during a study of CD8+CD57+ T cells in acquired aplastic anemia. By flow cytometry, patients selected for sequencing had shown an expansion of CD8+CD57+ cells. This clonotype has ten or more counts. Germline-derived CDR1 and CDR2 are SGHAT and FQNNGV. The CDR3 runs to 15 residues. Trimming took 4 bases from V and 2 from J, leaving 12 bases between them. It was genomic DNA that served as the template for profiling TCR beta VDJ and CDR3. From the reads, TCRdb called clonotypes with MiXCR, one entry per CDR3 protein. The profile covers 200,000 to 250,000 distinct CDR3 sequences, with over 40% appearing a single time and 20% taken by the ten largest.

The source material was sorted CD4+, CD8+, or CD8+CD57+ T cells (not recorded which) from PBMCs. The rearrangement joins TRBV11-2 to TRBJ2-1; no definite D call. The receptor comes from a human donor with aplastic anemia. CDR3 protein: CASSSGPKTYNEQFF. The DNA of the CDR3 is TGTGCCAGCAGCTCTGGACCCAAGACCTACAATGAGCAGTTCTTC.